Listed here are 11 T cell receptor beta chains from one sample, sequenced in a study of blood T cells in healthy people across ages. The authors ran a second PCR of about 7 to 12 cycles using a sample-barcoded 5' primer and a J-beta primer mix. TCRdb called the 5' RACE reads again in MiXCR, with one record for every CDR3 protein. The repertoire has over 300,000 distinct CDR3 sequences, approximately 52% of them found once; the top ten carry around 49%. Sequences were obtained from blood. The receptors stem from a man aged 55-75 years in good health.

About this clonotype: This may stem from a read error, because a much larger clone lies one nucleotide away. V is TRBV28 and J is TRBJ2-5, with D hard to call. CDR1 and CDR2 (germline): MDHEN, SYDVKM. CDR3 length: 12 amino acids. CDR3 protein: CANSRVGETQYF. In DNA, the CDR3 is TGTGCCAACAGTAGGGTGGGAGAGACCCAGTACTTC.

The rearrangement links TRBV27 to TRBJ2-7, with D possibly being TRBD2 (6 bases). This CDR3 is built from 15 residues. Trimming removed 5 bases from V and 7 bases from J, with 21 bases in between. CDR1 and CDR2 (germline): MNHEY, SMNVEV (reference sequence). CDR3 coding DNA: TGTGCCAGCAGTCGGGTCGGAGGGAGCTACAATGAGCAGTACTTC. It is translated as CASSRVGGSYNEQYF.

The chain combines TRBV6-2 or TRBV6-3 with TRBJ2-1, with 10 bases fitting TRBD2. The J segment lost 0 bases and the V segment lost 8 bases, leaving 7 bases of the junction unmatched. The CDR3 extends over 16 amino acids. Per the germline V gene, CDR1 is MNHEY and CDR2 is SVGEGT. The CDR3 loop is CASGALAGISYNEQFF. DNA of the CDR3: TGTGCCAGCGGGGCACTAGCGGGGATCTCCTACAATGAGCAGTTCTTC.

In the case of this clonotype: One end of the junction is discordant with germline, which a read error may explain. The chain couples TRBV4-2 to TRBJ2-5, with D unclear. The CDR3 is 13 amino acids. CDR1 LGHNA and CDR2 YNFKEQ come from the germline V gene. CDR3 protein: CASNQDPQETQYF. CDR3 in DNA: TGTGCCAGCAACCAAGATCCCCAAGAGACCCAGTACTTC.

V and J are TRBV10-3 and TRBJ2-4; D is perhaps TRBD1 or TRBD2 (6 bases each). CDR3 length equals 15 residues. Trimming removed 2 bases at V and 4 bases at J, with 12 bases between. Germline V CDR1 and CDR2: ENHRY, SYGVKD. This CDR3 is CAISEGGGQKNIQYF. The CDR3 DNA reads TGTGCCATCAGTGAGGGTGGGGGGCAGAAAAACATTCAGTACTTC.

The chain combines TRBV11-2 with TRBJ2-7, with 7 bases matching TRBD2. Germline assignment: CDR1 SGHAT and CDR2 FQNNGV. The CDR3 covers 15 residues. Trimming removed 0 bases from V and 2 bases from J; junction bases left unmatched: 4. The CDR3 spells CASSLEGGTTYEQYF. In nucleotides, the CDR3 is TGTGCCAGCAGCTTAGAGGGGGGGACTACCTACGAGCAGTACTTC.

This clonotype was seen more than once but under ten times. V is TRBV2 and J is TRBJ2-1; D might be TRBD1 or TRBD2, each matching 5 bases. CDR1 and CDR2 from the germline V gene are SNHLY and FYNNEI. The ends were cut back, 6 bases at V and 9 bases at J, with 18 bases in the middle. This CDR3 is 14 amino acids long. CDR3 nucleotide sequence: TGTGCCAGCAGGATGGCAGGGAGTCGTAGTGAGCAGTTCTTC. Translating gives CASRMAGSRSEQFF.

This clonotype was observed a few times. The gene calls are TRBV7-9 and TRBJ2-3; unclear D gene. Germline V CDR1 and CDR2: SEHNR, FQNEAQ (reference sequence). V dropped 4 bases and J dropped 1 base, with 12 bases sitting between them. The CDR3 is 15 residues long. The CDR3 protein is CASSSTVAGTDTQYF. The CDR3 DNA reads TGTGCCAGCAGCTCGACGGTGGCGGGCACAGATACGCAGTATTTT. Looking up the rest from reference TRBV7-9 and TRBJ2-3 gives the full variable domain: DTGVSQNPRHKITKRGQNVTFRCDPISEHNRLYWYRQTLGQGPEFLTYFQNEAQLEKSRLLSDRFSAERPKGSFSTLEIQRTEQGDSAMYLCASSSTVAGTDTQYFGPGTRLTVL.

The genes are TRBV15 and TRBJ1-2, with D possibly matching TRBD1 (6 bases). CDR1 is LNHNV and CDR2 is YYDKDF in the germline V gene (reference sequence). The CDR3 loop spans 16 amino acids. Trimming stripped 0 bases from V and 5 bases from J, with 16 bases between. CDR3 coding DNA: TGTGCCACCAGCAGAGAACCATCCGGGACACCGTATGGCTACACCTTC. Translating it yields CATSREPSGTPYGYTF.

This clonotype has more than one count but fewer than ten. This chain joins TRBV29-1 and TRBJ2-2, with D perhaps matching TRBD1 (5 bases). CDR3 length: 12 residues. Germline loops: CDR1 SQVTM, CDR2 ANQGSEA. The V gene lost 4 bases and the J gene lost 7 bases, with 10 bases spanning the gap. The CDR3 region is CSVARAVGELFF. CDR3 DNA sequence: TGCAGCGTTGCCAGGGCCGTCGGGGAGCTGTTTTTT.

A word on this clonotype: A clone one base away is much larger, so this may be a read error. V usage is TRBV6-6 and J usage is TRBJ2-5; a weak D match, TRBD1 (6 bases). CDR3 size: 15 residues. Germline CDR1 MNHNY, CDR2 SVGAGI (reference sequence). Trimming removed 3 bases at V and 6 bases at J, with 17 bases between. The CDR3 here is CASSYEVEGGQTQYF. CDR3 nucleotides: TGTGCCAGCAGTTATGAAGTGGAAGGGGGACAGACCCAGTACTTC.